This TCR beta chain was observed in a study of T cells in Graves' hyperthyroidism and ophthalmopathy. This clonotype was counted between two and nine times. As yet, its antigen is unknown. CDR3 length equals 14 residues. CDR1 is DFQATT, CDR2 SNEGSKA, per germline (reference sequence). With 6 bases clipped from V and 2 bases from J, the junction kept 6 bases outside the gene matches. There were TCR beta CDR3 regions amplified from RNA transcripts. First-round RT-PCR of the TCR CDR3 relied on the HTBI primer set. TCRdb re-derived calls from the multiplex PCR reads in MiXCR, one entry per CDR3 protein. The data hold 400,000 or so distinct CDR3 sequences, with approximately 14% observed a single time. Regarding the study as a whole: Most thyroid clonotypes that were expanded above 0.001 also turned up in blood.

The source material was blood. The V and J genes are TRBV20-1 and TRBJ1-2; 10 bases are a match to TRBD1. The source of this sequence is a woman in her 30s with Graves' ophthalmopathy. CDR3 protein: CSAHGTGENYGYTF. The CDR3 DNA reads as TGCAGTGCCCACGGGACAGGGGAGAACTATGGCTACACCTTC.